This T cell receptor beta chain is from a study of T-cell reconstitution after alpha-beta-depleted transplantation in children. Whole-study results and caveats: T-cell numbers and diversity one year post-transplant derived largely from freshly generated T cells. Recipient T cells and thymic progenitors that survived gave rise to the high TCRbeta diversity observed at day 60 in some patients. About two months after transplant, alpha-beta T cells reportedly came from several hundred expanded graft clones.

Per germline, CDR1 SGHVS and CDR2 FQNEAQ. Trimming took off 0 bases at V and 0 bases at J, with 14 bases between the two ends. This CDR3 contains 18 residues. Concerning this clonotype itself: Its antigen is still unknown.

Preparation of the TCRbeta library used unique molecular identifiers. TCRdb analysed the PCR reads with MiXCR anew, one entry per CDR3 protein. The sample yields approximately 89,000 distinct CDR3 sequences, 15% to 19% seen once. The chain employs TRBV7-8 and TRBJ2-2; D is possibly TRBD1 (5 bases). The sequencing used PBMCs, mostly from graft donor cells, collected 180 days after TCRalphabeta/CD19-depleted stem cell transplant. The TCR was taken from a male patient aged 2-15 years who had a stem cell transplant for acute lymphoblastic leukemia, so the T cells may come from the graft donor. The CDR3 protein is CASSLALTAYANTGELFF. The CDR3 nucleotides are TGTGCCAGCAGCTTAGCGTTGACAGCCTACGCGAACACCGGGGAGCTGTTTTTT.